These 6 T cell receptor beta chains originate from one sample sequenced in a study of blood T cell repertoires in COVID-19. The data were produced by immunoSEQ multiplex PCR, yet TCRdb's version contains in-frame clones alone and is incomplete. Of under 100,000 clones listed, 80% to 90% are singletons. Sample: peripheral blood. These receptors were taken from a human donor in a cohort sampled during active COVID-19.

This chain links TRBV11-2 with TRBJ2-7; 8 nucleotides line up with TRBD2. This CDR3 contains 15 residues. V lost 1 base to trimming and J lost 3 bases; unmatched junction nucleotides: 5. Germline CDR1 reads SGHAT; CDR2 reads FQNNGV. Here the CDR3 reads CASSLGSGTFYEQYF. The CDR3 DNA reads as TGTGCCAGCAGCTTAGGTAGCGGGACTTTCTACGAGCAGTACTTC. Drawing the rest from reference TRBV11-2 and TRBJ2-7, the complete variable domain is EAGVAQSPRYKIIEKRQSVAFWCNPISGHATLYWYQQILGQGPKLLIQFQNNGVVDDSQLPKDRFSAERLKGVDSTLKIQPAKLEDSAVYLCASSLGSGTFYEQYFGPGTRLTVT.

The chain employs TRBV29-1 and TRBJ1-1, with TRBD1 matching 7 bases. V was clipped by 7 bases and J by 5 bases; unmatched bases: 13. This CDR3 region has 14 residues. CDR1 and CDR2 (germline): SQVTM, ANQGSEA. The CDR3 loop is CSARRGQIGTEAFF. CDR3 bases: TGCAGCGCTCGCCGGGGACAGATAGGAACTGAAGCTTTCTTT.

This clone was picked up a small number of times. The chain has TRBV10-1 and TRBJ2-2; D might be TRBD1 (5 bases). The V end was cut by 4 bases, the J end by 6 bases, with 9 bases between. CDR3 length: 13 amino acids. Germline assignment: CDR1 WNHNN and CDR2 SYGVQD (reference sequence). Here the CDR3 DNA reads TGCGCCAGCAGTGCAGGACAAGCCGGGGAGCTGTTTTTT. This encodes CASSAGQAGELFF.

The V call is TRBV28, the J call TRBJ1-3; TRBD1 matches at 7 bases. V was pared by 7 bases and J by 4 bases, with 10 bases of the junction left unmatched. This CDR3 comprises 15 residues. Germline V gene sequence: CDR1 MDHEN, CDR2 SYDVKM. The CDR3 region has the DNA TGTGCCAGCATCTCCGCGACAGGGACAGGAAACACCATATATTTT. It specifies CASISATGTGNTIYF.

The V gene is TRBV29-1, the J gene TRBJ2-7, with TRBD2 identical over 8 bases. CDR1 and CDR2 (germline): SQVTM, ANQGSEA. V gave up 1 base and J gave up 3 bases; unmatched junction bases: 11. This CDR3 region has 16 residues. In DNA, the CDR3 is TGCAGCGTTGAAGGCACGGGAGGGAGAGGGCTCTACGAGCAGTACTTC. Its translation is CSVEGTGGRGLYEQYF.

The chain recombines TRBV6-5 with TRBJ2-2; a possible D gene is TRBD2 (6 bases). This CDR3 region has 16 residues. V dropped 0 bases and J dropped 0 bases, with 8 bases sitting between them. The V gene's germline CDR1 is MNHEY and CDR2 SVGAGI. This chain's CDR3 is CASSYSGTANTGELFF. The CDR3 DNA reads as TGTGCCAGCAGTTACTCCGGGACTGCGAACACCGGGGAGCTGTTTTTT.